The rows below give T cell receptor beta chains drawn from one sample of a study of T cells after yellow fever vaccination. MiXCR, run by TCRdb on the 5' RACE reads, gives a single entry per CDR3 protein. The sample yields around 360,000 distinct CDR3 sequences, roughly 12% seen once. The starting material was PBMCs, obtained on the day of the first yellow fever vaccination. The receptor set was obtained from a man aged 18-30 years who received the YFV17D yellow fever vaccine. Each CDR3 is given with its conserved first and last residue. A D gene is named only where the DNA matches it firmly. The size field is filled for only some rows; it gives once, few, many or a size class.

abundance	d_gene	v_gene	j_gene	CDR3nt	CDR3aa
few	-	TRBV19	TRBJ2-1	TGTGCCAGTAGTATAGTCGGTGCCTACAATGAGCAGTTCTTC	CASSIVGAYNEQFF
-	TRBD1	TRBV20-1	TRBJ1-1	TGCAGTGCTAGCAGACAGGGGGCTGAAGCTTTCTTT	CSASRQGAEAFF
-	-	TRBV13	TRBJ2-5	TGTGCCAGCAGCTTAGGGGGCACAGCGGGCCAAGAGACCCAGTACTTC	CASSLGGTAGQETQYF
few	TRBD1	TRBV5-1	TRBJ1-5	TGCGCCAGCAGCGAACAGGGGGCCGGTCAGCCCCAGCATTTT	CASSEQGAGQPQHF
few	-	TRBV4-1	TRBJ1-4	TGCGCCAGCAGCGTACGACAGAGAGAAAAACTGTTTTTT	CASSVRQREKLFF
few	-	TRBV4-3	TRBJ2-1	TGCGCCAGCAGCCGTGCGGGTGCCCGGGAGCAGTTCTTC	CASSRAGAREQFF
few	TRBD1	TRBV20-1	TRBJ1-5	TGCAGTGCTAGAGGAACCGGGACAGGGGGCTACAGCAATCAGCCCCAGCATTTT	CSARGTGTGGYSNQPQHF
-	-	TRBV7-2	TRBJ2-3	TGTGCCAGCAGCTTAAGGTTCCCCTGGACTCCAAGGGGTACGCAGTATTTT	CASSLRFPWTPRGTQYF
-	-	TRBV9	TRBJ2-5	TGTGCCAGCAGCGTCTCTCTACAAGAGACCCAGTACTTC	CASSVSLQETQYF
few	-	TRBV4-3	TRBJ1-6	TGCGCCAGCAGCCAAGGGACGGTCTATAATTCACCCCTCCACTTT	CASSQGTVYNSPLHF
few	TRBD1	TRBV6-1	TRBJ2-2	TGTGCCAGCAGTGAGAGACAGGGGGTCACCGGGGAGCTGTTTTTT	CASSERQGVTGELFF
-	-	TRBV30	TRBJ1-2	TGTGCCTGGAGTATGACCGACTATGGCTACACCTTC	CAWSMTDYGYTF
-	-	TRBV7-9	TRBJ2-1	TGTGCCAGCGTTTGGGGAGGTACTGCCTACAATGAGCAGTTCTTC	CASVWGGTAYNEQFF
-	-	TRBV14	TRBJ1-5	TGTGCCAGCAGCCAAGATCCCGCAGACTGTGATCAGCCCCAGCATTTT	CASSQDPADCDQPQHF
few	-	TRBV10-3	TRBJ2-7	TGTGCCATCAGTGGAGGACAGCTCCAGTACGAGCAGTACTTC	CAISGGQLQYEQYF
-	-	TRBV12-3/TRBV12-4	TRBJ2-7	TGTGCCAGCAGTTTTGGCAACTACGAGCAGTACTTC	CASSFGNYEQYF
many	TRBD1	TRBV5-1	TRBJ1-2	TGCGCCAGCAGCACAGGGGACCGGGATGGCTACACCTTC	CASSTGDRDGYTF
few	-	TRBV30	TRBJ1-2	TGTGCCTGGAGCGCGAGGGTCGCAGGCGGTGGCTACACCTTC	CAWSARVAGGGYTF
-	TRBD2	TRBV6-2/TRBV6-3	TRBJ2-3	TGTGCCAGCAGTTACTCGGTAGCGGGAACAGATACGCAGTATTTT	CASSYSVAGTDTQYF
few	-	TRBV4-3	TRBJ1-3	TGCGCCAGCAGCCAAGACGGAGGGGCTGGAAACACCATATATTTT	CASSQDGGAGNTIYF
-	TRBD1	TRBV10-3	TRBJ1-4	TGTGCCATTCGACAGGGGCAGGATGAAAAACTGTTTTTT	CAIRQGQDEKLFF
-	TRBD2	TRBV20-1	TRBJ2-5	TGCAGTGCTAGAGAGCTAACTAGCGGCCAAGAGACCCAGTACTTC	CSARELTSGQETQYF
few	TRBD1	TRBV10-3	TRBJ1-5	TGTGCCATCAGTACAGGGGGGCCCAATCAGCCCCAGCATTTT	CAISTGGPNQPQHF
-	-	TRBV7-2	TRBJ2-1	TGTGCCAGCAGCCCACCGGGACACCTCAATGAGCAGTTCTTC	CASSPPGHLNEQFF
few	TRBD1	TRBV7-9	TRBJ1-3	TGTGCCAGCAGCTATGTAAGGGGGCCCGGAAACACCATATATTTT	CASSYVRGPGNTIYF
-	-	TRBV12-3/TRBV12-4	TRBJ2-7	TGTGCCAGCACTATTCAGGGGTACGAGCAGTACTTC	CASTIQGYEQYF
few	-	TRBV28	TRBJ1-1	TGTGCCAGCAGACCCAGCTTGAACACTGAAGCTTTCTTT	CASRPSLNTEAFF
few	-	TRBV7-2	TRBJ1-1	TGTGCCAGCAGCTCAAACCTAAACACTGAAGCTTTCTTT	CASSSNLNTEAFF
few	TRBD2	TRBV6-1	TRBJ2-1	TGTGCCAGCCTAGCGGGGGGGGCCTACAATGAGCAGTTCTTC	CASLAGGAYNEQFF
few	TRBD2	TRBV7-2	TRBJ2-3	TGTGCCAGCAGCTTAGGACTAGCGTGGGCAGATACGCAGTATTTT	CASSLGLAWADTQYF
few	-	TRBV11-2	TRBJ2-2	TGTGCCAGCAGCTTAAGCCGACTAGTGGGCGGGGAGCTGTTTTTT	CASSLSRLVGGELFF
-	-	TRBV3-1	TRBJ1-5	TGTGCCAGCAGCCAACGAGACAACCATCAGCCCCAGCATTTT	CASSQRDNHQPQHF
-	-	TRBV4-1	TRBJ1-4	TGCGCCAGCAGCCCTTGGCCCACAACTAATGAAAAACTGTTTTTT	CASSPWPTTNEKLFF
many	-	TRBV4-2	TRBJ1-6	TGTGCCAGCAGCCAAGAGACAAATGATAATTCACCCCTCCACTTT	CASSQETNDNSPLHF
-	-	TRBV20-1	TRBJ2-3	TGCAGTGCTAGGAGGGAGCTTAGCACAGATACGCAGTATTTT	CSARRELSTDTQYF
few	-	TRBV20-1	TRBJ1-5	TGCAGTGCTACAGGCAATCAGCCCCAGCATTTT	CSATGNQPQHF
-	-	TRBV20-1	TRBJ2-1	TGCTGTGCTAGAGATGCCCAGGGACCGACCTACAATGAGCAGTTCTTC	CCARDAQGPTYNEQFF
-	-	TRBV7-2	TRBJ2-3	TGTGCCAGCAGCTTAGCCCCTTTTTTCACAGATACGCAGTATTTT	CASSLAPFFTDTQYF
-	-	TRBV29-1	TRBJ2-5	TGCAGCGCCCCTGACCGGAGAGGGGGAAGAGGGGAGACCCAGTACTTC	CSAPDRRGGRGETQYF
few	-	TRBV20-1	TRBJ2-3	TGCAGTGCTGGGGTGGTCCGGGACGATACGCAGTATTTT	CSAGVVRDDTQYF
-	-	TRBV12-3/TRBV12-4	TRBJ1-2	TGTGCCAGCAGTTTGAGCCAGATCTATGGCTACACCTTC	CASSLSQIYGYTF
few	-	TRBV12-3/TRBV12-4	TRBJ1-2	TGTGCCAGCTCTGAGCTTGGTTGGAACTATGGCTACACCTTC	CASSELGWNYGYTF
-	-	TRBV11-3	TRBJ2-7	TGTGCCAGCAGCTTAGATGGAGCGGCGGAATTC	CASSLDGAAEF
-	-	TRBV5-4	TRBJ2-5	TGTGCCAGCAGAAGGGTAGCGGAAGAGACCCAGTACTTC	CASRRVAEETQYF
-	-	TRBV4-3	TRBJ1-1	TGCGCCAGCAGCCCGGCCCTGGGGAACACTGAAGCTTTCTTT	CASSPALGNTEAFF
-	-	TRBV29-1	TRBJ2-1	TGCAGCGTTGAAGGCGGGACTCGTGAGCAGTTCTTC	CSVEGGTREQFF
many	TRBD2	TRBV4-1	TRBJ2-5	TGCGCCAGCAGCAAAAGACTAGCGGGGAATTTTCAAGAGACCCAGTACTTC	CASSKRLAGNFQETQYF
-	-	TRBV3-1	TRBJ2-7	TGTGCCAGCAGCCAAGTAGGCGAGCAGTACTTC	CASSQVGEQYF
-	-	TRBV29-1	TRBJ2-3	TGCAGCGTTAACCTCGGTGGGCCAGATACGCAGTATTTT	CSVNLGGPDTQYF
many	TRBD2	TRBV7-6	TRBJ2-3	TGTGCCAGCAGTCCGGGACTAGCGGGAGATAGCACAGATACGCAGTATTTT	CASSPGLAGDSTDTQYF
-	-	TRBV6-5	TRBJ2-3	TGTGCCAGCAGTTACTCCCAGGGCAGTACAGATACGCAGTATTTT	CASSYSQGSTDTQYF
few	-	TRBV20-1	TRBJ1-1	TGCAGTGCAAGGATACAGGCGGGTGAAGCTTTCTTT	CSARIQAGEAFF
-	-	TRBV4-1	TRBJ2-7	TGCGCCAGCAGCCAAGAGGGGGACAAGAGGTCCTACGAGCAGTACTTC	CASSQEGDKRSYEQYF
few	-	TRBV5-5	TRBJ1-6	TGTGCCAGCAGCTTAGGACTGAATTCACCCCTCCACTTT	CASSLGLNSPLHF
few	-	TRBV10-3	TRBJ1-1	TGTGCCATCAGTCGGGACGGCCCGAACACTGAAGCTTTCTTT	CAISRDGPNTEAFF
many	-	TRBV5-5	TRBJ2-1	TGTGCCAGCAGCACTGCCTACGTCGGGCAGTTCTTC	CASSTAYVGQFF
few	TRBD2	TRBV5-1	TRBJ2-2	TGCGCCAGCAGCTTGGGGACTAGCGGGGCTACCGGGGAGCTGTTTTTT	CASSLGTSGATGELFF
-	-	TRBV28	TRBJ1-5	TGTGCCAGCAGTGGGACAATTGCGGTAGGCAATCAGCCCCAGCATTTT	CASSGTIAVGNQPQHF
few	TRBD1	TRBV4-1	TRBJ1-4	TGCGCCAGCAGCCAACGATCGACAGGGGTCACCGAAAAACTGTTTTTT	CASSQRSTGVTEKLFF